Listed below are T cell receptor beta chains from one sample, sequenced in a study of T cell repertoires in cytomegalovirus infection. Each CDR3 protein gets one entry after TCRdb re-called the reads with MiXCR. The repertoire holds 150,000 to 200,000 distinct CDR3 sequences, with approximately 14% as singletons. Sequencing was performed on PBMCs. Receptor source: a human donor in good health (CMV status not recorded). Some clones in this sample may be carry-over from other donors' samples. CDR3s include the opening cysteine and the closing phenylalanine or tryptophan. Each record gives: D gene, J gene, clone size, V gene, CDR3 DNA, CDR3 protein. D genes are given only for firm matches. Expanded clones get a size class; other rows say once, few or many, or leave the size out.

>-|TRBJ1-1|many|TRBV12-3/TRBV12-4
TGTGCCAGCAGTTTAAATGGGCAAACTGAAGCTTTCTTT
CASSLNGQTEAFF
>-|TRBJ2-3|many|TRBV2
TGTGCCAGCAGTGAATTACCGGGGCATACGCAGTATTTT
CASSELPGHTQYF
>TRBD1|TRBJ1-2|-|TRBV6-5
TGTGCCAGCAGTTCGGGACAGAGTTATGGCTACACCTTC
CASSSGQSYGYTF
>-|TRBJ1-3|-|TRBV29-1
TGCAGCGTTACGATGACACGCTCTGGAAACACCATATATTTT
CSVTMTRSGNTIYF
>-|TRBJ1-1|-|TRBV28
TGTGCCAGCAGTTTCCCGGCGACAGCGAACACTGAAGCTTTCTTT
CASSFPATANTEAFF
>-|TRBJ1-5|-|TRBV4-3
TGCGCCAGCAGCTCTACCTTGGGTCCGGGGCAGCCCCAGCATTTT
CASSSTLGPGQPQHF
>-|TRBJ2-3|-|TRBV2
TGTGCCAGCAGTGTCCCGGGAGCCAGAGATACGCAGTATTTT
CASSVPGARDTQYF
>TRBD1|TRBJ1-2|many|TRBV7-6
TGTGCCAGCAGCCCCGGACAGGGCCATGGCTACACCTTC
CASSPGQGHGYTF
>-|TRBJ2-2|few|TRBV12-3/TRBV12-4
TGTGCCAGCAGTCGGGACCTGAACACCGGGGAGCTGTTTTTT
CASSRDLNTGELFF
>-|TRBJ1-5|-|TRBV20-1
TGCAGTGCTCCAGCCGGGCCCTCAAACAATCAGCCCCAGCATTTT
CSAPAGPSNNQPQHF
>TRBD1|TRBJ2-6|-|TRBV28
TGTGCCAGCAGCTTAATGGGACAGTCCCTCGTCCTGACTTTC
CASSLMGQSLVLTF
>TRBD1|TRBJ1-5|many|TRBV12-3/TRBV12-4
TGTGCCAGCAGCCTTGGGACAGGCCAAAGACAGCCCCAGCATTTT
CASSLGTGQRQPQHF
>TRBD1|TRBJ1-6|many|TRBV25-1
TGTGCCAGCAGGGGGGGACAGGGGAATTCACCCCTCCACTTT
CASRGGQGNSPLHF
>TRBD1|TRBJ2-1|few|TRBV18
TGTGCCAGCTCACCACGGCCCAGCGCACGGGACAGGGAAAATGAGCAGTTCTTC
CASSPRPSARDRENEQFF
>-|TRBJ2-7|many|TRBV7-8
TGTGCCAGCAGCTTAGAAGGGGTCCCAGGCTCCTACGAGCAGTACTTC
CASSLEGVPGSYEQYF
>-|TRBJ2-1|-|TRBV12-5
TGTGCTAGTGGACCGGGACCCTCGATGGATGAGCAGTTCTTC
CASGPGPSMDEQFF
>-|TRBJ1-2|-|TRBV2
TGTGCCAGTCTTAAAGGCAGTAACTATGGCTACACCTTC
CASLKGSNYGYTF
>-|TRBJ2-3|-|TRBV5-6
TGTGCCAGCAGCCCCCGGGGGATAAGGACAGATACGCAGTATTTT
CASSPRGIRTDTQYF
>-|TRBJ2-3|-|TRBV4-1
TGCGCCAGCAGCCAAGAAGCTAGCTCTCAGGATACGCAGTATTTT
CASSQEASSQDTQYF
>TRBD1|TRBJ1-1|many|TRBV7-2
TGTGCCAGCAGCCCTATGGGACAGAAAAACACTGAAGCTTTCTTT
CASSPMGQKNTEAFF